The clone carrying this TCR beta chain was seen a single time. The CDR3 has 13 residues. V lost 2 bases, J lost 5 bases, and 7 bases lay in between. The data are from a study of T cell responses to AZD1222 COVID-19 vaccine. Sequencing was performed with immunoSEQ multiplex PCR; in TCRdb, only in-frame clones are kept and a portion is missing. This table holds around 130,000 clones, more than 85% found once. The V gene is TRBV12-3 or TRBV12-4, the J gene TRBJ1-5; weak D call: TRBD1 (5 bases). The TCR sequence derives from an adult who received the AZD1222 COVID-19 vaccine. This material consisted of peripheral blood, taken 28 days after the second AZD1222 dose. CDR3 DNA sequence: TGTGCCAGCAGTTTACGGGGGGATCAGCCCCAGCATTTT. It yields the protein CASSLRGDQPQHF.